Listed below are T cell receptor beta chains from one sample, sequenced in a study of T-cell memory formation after mild COVID-19. From the 5' RACE reads, TCRdb called clonotypes with MiXCR, one entry per CDR3 protein. The data show around 310,000 distinct CDR3 sequences, more than 13% seen once. The sample was PBMCs or a T cell subset sorted from them (not recorded which). These receptors were obtained from a man between 18 and 35 years old who had mild COVID-19 (a few samples of this study predate the infection). Cell type and time point are not known. The CDR3 runs from the conserved cysteine through the conserved F or W. The order of the fields is D gene, J gene, V gene, clone size, CDR3 DNA, CDR3 protein. The D gene is left open where the match is weak. Some rows mark clone size as missing; the rest say once, few, many or name a class of expanded clone.

D: -
J: TRBJ1-1
V: TRBV7-2
size: few
DNA: TGTGCCAGCAGCCTTGGTGCGTCGGGCGGAACTGAAGCTTTCTTT
CDR3: CASSLGASGGTEAFF

D: -
J: TRBJ2-6
V: TRBV6-6
size: -
DNA: TGTGCCAGCAGCAGGACGTCAGTAAACTCTGGGGCCAACGTCCTGACTTTC
CDR3: CASSRTSVNSGANVLTF

D: -
J: TRBJ1-2
V: TRBV5-1
size: few
DNA: TGCGCCAGCAGCTTGTCCCCCGGGGCTTCCTACTATGGCTACACCTTC
CDR3: CASSLSPGASYYGYTF

D: TRBD2
J: TRBJ2-7
V: TRBV20-1
size: -
DNA: TGCAGTGTCCTCTGGACTAGCGGGGCCTACGAGCAGTACTTC
CDR3: CSVLWTSGAYEQYF

D: -
J: TRBJ2-2
V: TRBV7-2
size: few
DNA: TGTGCCAGCAGCCGAACCCCCAGGGTTGCCGGGGAGCTGTTTTTT
CDR3: CASSRTPRVAGELFF

D: -
J: TRBJ2-5
V: TRBV5-1
size: few
DNA: TGCGCCAGCAGCTTGCAGTTTAACCAAGAGACCCAGTACTTC
CDR3: CASSLQFNQETQYF

D: -
J: TRBJ1-2
V: TRBV7-9
size: -
DNA: TGTGCCAGCAGCACCTCCGACAGGCTCAACTATGGCTACACCTTC
CDR3: CASSTSDRLNYGYTF

D: -
J: TRBJ2-5
V: TRBV12-3/TRBV12-4
size: -
DNA: TGTGCCAGCAGTTTTAAGGAGCAAGAGACCCAGTACTTC
CDR3: CASSFKEQETQYF

D: TRBD1
J: TRBJ1-1
V: TRBV5-1
size: many
DNA: TGCGCCAGCAGCATAACAGGGGGCGGCACTGAAGCTTTCTTT
CDR3: CASSITGGGTEAFF

D: -
J: TRBJ2-3
V: TRBV12-3/TRBV12-4
size: many
DNA: TGTGCCAGCAGTTTAGCGCTGGATGGGGTAACAGATACGCAGTATTTT
CDR3: CASSLALDGVTDTQYF

D: -
J: TRBJ2-7
V: TRBV5-1
size: few
DNA: TGCGCCAGCAGCTTGGGGGGCAGGGCCGGCTACGAGCAGTACTTC
CDR3: CASSLGGRAGYEQYF

D: -
J: TRBJ1-3
V: TRBV18
size: few
DNA: TGTGCCAGCTCACCTTACAGTGGAAACACCATATATTTT
CDR3: CASSPYSGNTIYF

D: -
J: TRBJ2-2
V: TRBV5-1
size: -
DNA: TGCGCCAGCAGCTTGGTGGGGCCCAGCACCGGGGAGCTGTTTTTT
CDR3: CASSLVGPSTGELFF

D: TRBD2
J: TRBJ2-5
V: TRBV5-1
size: -
DNA: TGCGCCAGCAGCTTGGCCAGGGCGGGGGAAGAAGAGACCCAGTACTTC
CDR3: CASSLARAGEEETQYF

D: TRBD1
J: TRBJ2-4
V: TRBV7-2
size: few
DNA: TGTGCCAGCAGCTCGGCGACAGGGATTTTTCCCAAAAACATTCAGTACTTC
CDR3: CASSSATGIFPKNIQYF

D: -
J: TRBJ1-1
V: TRBV7-9
size: few
DNA: TGTGCCAGCAGGGAGCAGGATTTGAACACTGAAGCTTTCTTT
CDR3: CASREQDLNTEAFF

D: -
J: TRBJ1-2
V: TRBV5-4
size: few
DNA: TGTGCCAGCAGCTTGTCCCAGAGCTATGGCTACACCTTC
CDR3: CASSLSQSYGYTF

D: TRBD2
J: TRBJ2-1
V: TRBV7-2
size: -
DNA: TGTGCCAGCAGCCGTCGGGGGGGTGAGCAGTTCTTC
CDR3: CASSRRGGEQFF

D: TRBD1
J: TRBJ2-7
V: TRBV18
size: -
DNA: TGTGCCAGCTCACCACTACGATCCGGACAGGGGAATCACGAGCAGTACTTC
CDR3: CASSPLRSGQGNHEQYF

D: -
J: TRBJ1-1
V: TRBV7-6
size: -
DNA: TGTGCCAGCAGCCCAACAGGACAGAACACTGAAGCTTTCTTT
CDR3: CASSPTGQNTEAFF

D: -
J: TRBJ2-7
V: TRBV4-1
size: few
DNA: TGCGCCAGCAGCCCCGGACAGTTCTACGAGCAGTACTTC
CDR3: CASSPGQFYEQYF

D: -
J: TRBJ2-1
V: TRBV10-2
size: -
DNA: TGCGCCAGCAGTGAGGGGCACAATGAGCAGTTCTTC
CDR3: CASSEGHNEQFF

D: -
J: TRBJ2-7
V: TRBV20-1
size: few
DNA: TGCAGTGCTAGTTCCCTGGGTTACGAGCAGTACTTC
CDR3: CSASSLGYEQYF

D: TRBD1
J: TRBJ2-5
V: TRBV25-1
size: -
DNA: TGTGCCAGCAGTGAGGTGTCAGGGGGTTTCCGAGAGACCCAGTACTTC
CDR3: CASSEVSGGFRETQYF

D: -
J: TRBJ1-2
V: TRBV12-3/TRBV12-4
size: -
DNA: TGTGCCAGCAAATGGACAGCTAACTATGGCTACACCTTC
CDR3: CASKWTANYGYTF

D: TRBD1
J: TRBJ1-1
V: TRBV7-6
size: few
DNA: TGTGCCAGCAGCTTGGACAGGACTGGGAGAGAAGCTTTCTTT
CDR3: CASSLDRTGREAFF

D: TRBD2
J: TRBJ2-1
V: TRBV12-3/TRBV12-4
size: few
DNA: TGTGCCAGCAGGCGGACAGCCCTAGCTAGCGGGGGGCCCCAGGATGAGCAGTTCTTC
CDR3: CASRRTALASGGPQDEQFF

D: TRBD2
J: TRBJ2-3
V: TRBV6-5
size: -
DNA: TGTGCCAGCGCGACTAGCGGGGGGGCCGCAGATACGCAGTATTTT
CDR3: CASATSGGAADTQYF

D: -
J: TRBJ2-5
V: TRBV7-2
size: -
DNA: TGTGCCAGCAGCACCTTTAGGGACCAAGAGACACAGTACTTC
CDR3: CASSTFRDQETQYF

D: -
J: TRBJ2-5
V: TRBV6-5
size: few
DNA: TGTGCCAGCAGTTTTAGACCCACGGGGGAGACCCAGTACTTC
CDR3: CASSFRPTGETQYF

D: -
J: TRBJ1-3
V: TRBV29-1
size: few
DNA: TGCAGCGTTGAGGGGATTACAGGGACCTCTGGAAACACCATATATTTT
CDR3: CSVEGITGTSGNTIYF

D: TRBD2
J: TRBJ2-3
V: TRBV11-2
size: -
DNA: TGTGCCAGCAGCGGAGAGGCCAGCGGGGGGCCCACAGATACGCAGTATTTT
CDR3: CASSGEASGGPTDTQYF

D: TRBD1
J: TRBJ1-4
V: TRBV27
size: -
DNA: TGTGCCAGCAGTTTCCAGGGGGCTGCTAATGAAAAACTGTTTTTT
CDR3: CASSFQGAANEKLFF